This T cell receptor (beta chain) was identified in a study of T cells in Graves' hyperthyroidism and ophthalmopathy. There are many counts of this clonotype. This CDR3 is built from 15 residues. Germline CDR1 and CDR2: KGHSH and LQKENI. Trimming took 0 bases from V and 4 from J; bases not matched to a gene: 3. The CDR3 regions of TCR beta were amplified from RNA transcripts. The HTBI primer set drove a first-round RT-PCR of the TCR CDR3. TCRdb passed the multiplex PCR reads through MiXCR, listing each CDR3 protein once. The sample carries a few hundred thousand distinct CDR3 sequences, around 20% recorded once.

The sequenced sample was blood. The TCR sequence derives from a man aged 18 to 35 with Graves' hyperthyroidism. The rearrangement uses TRBV18 and TRBJ1-5; 7 bases agree with TRBD1. CDR3 DNA: TGTGCCAGCTCACCACCGGGACAGCTTAATCAGCCCCAGCATTTT. Translation: CASSPPGQLNQPQHF. The full variable domain, in which reference TRBV18 and TRBJ1-5 provide the parts outside the CDR3, is NAGVMQNPRHLVRRRGQEARLRCSPMKGHSHVYWYRQLPEEGLKFMVYLQKENIIDESGMPKERFSAEFPKEGPSILRIQQVVRGDSAAYFCASSPPGQLNQPQHFGDGTRLSIL.